The present entry profiles one TCR beta chain with its context. Its antigen remains unknown. The read comes to an end 3 residues before the CDR3 does, leaving the germline J gene to fill in the end. The source of the sample is a study of T cells in women clearing cervical HPV infection. Whole-study results and caveats: CIN3+ cases had significantly higher TCR richness than controls; evenness did not differ. Controls had more TRBV6-7 (approximately 0.15%) than cases (0.11%).

This CDR3 contains 14 residues. Germline CDR1 is SEHNR and CDR2 is FQNEAQ (reference sequence). V lost 3 bases and J lost 1, with 9 bases in between. Sequencing was performed with immunoSEQ multiplex PCR; in TCRdb, only in-frame clones are kept and a portion is missing. The sample includes roughly 35,000 clones. The sequencing sample was made of blood buffy coat. This chain joins TRBV7-9 and TRBJ2-5; weak D call: TRBD2 (6 bases). This receptor was identified in a woman between 18 and 70 years old with a cervical HPV16 infection that either progressed to CIN3+ or cleared (not recorded which). The CDR3 is CASSFAGSQETQYF. The DNA read from the CDR3 is TGTGCCAGCAGCTTCGCGGGATCCCAAGAGACC. The variable domain in full, with the rest retrieved from reference TRBV7-9 and TRBJ2-5, is DTGVSQNPRHKITKRGQNVTFRCDPISEHNRLYWYRQTLGQGPEFLTYFQNEAQLEKSRLLSDRFSAERPKGSFSTLEIQRTEQGDSAMYLCASSFAGSQETQYFGPGTRLLVL.